Each of the 22 T cell receptor beta chains below was sequenced from the same sample in a study of T cells in Graves' hyperthyroidism and ophthalmopathy. TCR beta CDR3 regions were amplified from RNA transcripts. RT-PCR in the first round (using the HTBI primer set) targeted the TCR CDR3. TCRdb re-analysed the multiplex PCR reads in MiXCR, keeping a single row per CDR3 protein. The table includes over 45,000 distinct CDR3 sequences, over 45% detected once. The sample taken for sequencing was peripheral blood or thyroid tissue (not recorded which). The receptor source for this set is a woman aged 45-59 years with Graves' hyperthyroidism.

This clonotype has a count of ten or more. The rearrangement links TRBV5-5 to TRBJ1-1; 10 bases map to TRBD1. After removal of 4 bases from V and 1 base from J, the junction contained 13 bases not matched to a gene. Germline values: CDR1 SGHKS, CDR2 YYEKEE (reference sequence). The CDR3 consists of 18 residues. The chain's CDR3 is CASSRTGTGASGNTEAFF. For the CDR3, the DNA is TGTGCCAGCAGCCGCACCGGGACAGGGGCGAGTGGGAACACTGAAGCTTTCTTT.

This clonotype has a count of ten or more. The rearrangement uses TRBV10-3 and TRBJ2-5; D is perhaps TRBD2 (7 bases). Germline V gene sequence: CDR1 ENHRY, CDR2 SYGVKD. V dropped 8 bases and J dropped 5 bases, with 18 bases sitting between them. The CDR3 runs to 14 residues. CDR3 nucleotide sequence: TGTGCCATCGCTACAGGGCCCGGGGGGGAGACCCAGTACTTC. This sequence encodes CAIATGPGGETQYF.

This clonotype occurred many times. This chain connects TRBV7-2 to TRBJ1-2, with 9 positions matching TRBD1. The CDR3 contains 15 residues. The ends lost 4 bases at V and 4 bases at J; junction bases unmatched: 7. CDR1 and CDR2 from the germline V gene are SGHTA and FQGNSA. This chain's CDR3 is CASSSRTGATYGYTF. CDR3 bases: TGTGCCAGCAGCTCCCGGACAGGGGCGACCTATGGCTACACCTTC.

The chain links TRBV29-1 to TRBJ2-5; 7 nucleotides line up with TRBD2. The CDR3 is 19 amino acids. Germline V gene sequence: CDR1 SQVTM, CDR2 ANQGSEA. V shed 0 bases, J shed 9 bases, and the junction held 25 bases outside the gene matches. The CDR3: CSVEDLRLLAAKYQEAQYF. The CDR3 nucleotides read TGCAGCGTTGAAGATCTCAGACTCCTAGCGGCGAAGTACCAGGAGGCCCAGTACTTC.

The sample holds many counts of this clonotype. The V and J genes are TRBV10-3 and TRBJ1-1, with D unclear. V was trimmed by 1 base and J by 1 base, leaving 4 bases between them. The V gene's germline CDR1 is ENHRY and CDR2 SYGVKD. The CDR3 has 13 amino acids. CDR3 loop: CAISELRNTEAFF. The CDR3 DNA is TGTGCCATCAGTGAGTTACGGAACACTGAAGCTTTCTTT.

This chain links TRBV27 with TRBJ1-5, with 11 bases that match TRBD1. J gave up 6 bases and V 5 bases, and 6 bases lay outside the gene matches. The CDR3 loop spans 15 amino acids. Germline V gene lookup returns CDR1 MNHEY and CDR2 SMNVEV (reference sequence). The CDR3 loop reads CASSPRTGGGQPQHF. CDR3 in DNA: TGTGCCAGCAGTCCTCGGACAGGGGGCGGTCAGCCCCAGCATTTT.

This clonotype was recorded a few times. The genes are TRBV10-3 and TRBJ1-2; 7 bases align to TRBD1. The junction had 8 bases not matched to a gene; V was cut back by 6 bases and J by 1 base. CDR3 length: 15 residues. Germline CDR1 is ENHRY and CDR2 is SYGVKD. The DNA of the CDR3 is TGTGCCATCAGGGCCACAGGGGCCCTTAACTATGGCTACACCTTC. Translated, it gives CAIRATGALNYGYTF.

This clonotype is judged medium-sized (0.01 to 0.1%). J is TRBJ1-2 and V is TRBV7-9, with 11 bases matching TRBD1. This CDR3 is built from 13 residues. The V gene's germline CDR1 is SEHNR and CDR2 FQNEAQ (reference sequence). Losses at the gene ends were 4 bases for V and 7 bases for J; bases not matched to a gene: 2. The DNA for the CDR3 is TGTGCCAGCAGCTCAGGACAGGGGGCTGGCTACACCTTC. This codes for CASSSGQGAGYTF.

A word on this clonotype: It is unclear where the CDR3 begins or ends on the DNA, so no DNA is shown, and the CDR3 is as TCRdb lists it. The rearrangement uses TRBV10-3 and TRBJ1-3; TRBD1, the table's D call, was not compared with the DNA. Germline V gene lookup returns CDR1 ENHRY and CDR2 SYGVKD. The CDR3 comprises 21 residues, both ends counted. The CDR3: CAISKQGADTEAFFGQGTIYF.

This clonotype turned up a few times. The chain couples TRBV7-8 to TRBJ1-2; the D is unclear. V was cut by 3 bases and J by 6 bases, with 11 bases left in between. The CDR3 runs to 13 residues. Germline-derived CDR1 and CDR2 are SGHVS and FQNEAQ. The CDR3: CASSLDQEDGYTF. CDR3 sequence (DNA): TGTGCCAGCAGCTTGGATCAGGAAGATGGCTACACCTTC.

This clonotype was detected only a few times. The chain joins TRBV30 to TRBJ2-3; 11 positions agree with TRBD2. V dropped 5 bases and J dropped 1; count of bases not matched to a gene: 8. The CDR3 has 16 amino acids. Germline loops: CDR1 GTSNPN, CDR2 SVGIG (reference sequence). CDR3 amino acids: CAWGGLLAGGTDTQYF. The CDR3 coding sequence is TGTGCCTGGGGAGGCCTACTAGCGGGAGGCACAGATACGCAGTATTTT.

The chain combines TRBV7-2 with TRBJ2-5, with D possibly being TRBD2 (5 bases). This CDR3 contains 16 residues. Germline CDR1 and CDR2: SGHTA and FQGNSA. V was shortened by 4 bases and J by 0 bases, with 15 bases between the two germline ends. The CDR3 reads CASSSAGVAYQETQYF. The CDR3 nucleotides read TGTGCCAGCAGCTCGGCCGGGGTGGCATACCAAGAGACCCAGTACTTC. The full variable domain, rest sourced from reference TRBV7-2 and TRBJ2-5, is GAGVSQSPSNKVTEKGKDVELRCDPISGHTALYWYRQSLGQGLEFLIYFQGNSAPDKSGLPSDRFSAERTGGSVSTLTIQRTQQEDSAVYLCASSSAGVAYQETQYFGPGTRLLVL.

A word on this clonotype: A junction end diverges from the germline sequence, so it may reflect a read error. V is TRBV10-3 and J is TRBJ2-3; no firm D call. The germline CDR1 and CDR2 sequences are ENHRY and SYGVKD. This CDR3 contains 13 residues. In nucleotides, the CDR3 is TGTGCCATCAGTGACAGTTTTACAGATACGCAGTATTTC. It specifies CAISDSFTDTQYF.

This clonotype has just one count. V usage is TRBV6-5 and J usage is TRBJ1-2, with 8 bases aligning to TRBD1. This CDR3 has 14 residues. Per the germline V gene, CDR1 is MNHEY and CDR2 is SVGAGI. J gave up 4 bases and V 2 bases, and 3 bases lay outside the gene matches. CDR3 nucleotides: TGTGCCAGCAGTTACGGACAGGGCACCTATGGCTACACCTTC. It specifies CASSYGQGTYGYTF.

With respect to this clonotype: One end of the junction does not line up with germline, which may come from a read error. The chain uses TRBV2 and TRBJ2-5; 9 positions match TRBD1. Germline values: CDR1 SNHLY, CDR2 FYNNEI. The CDR3 is 14 residues long. CDR3 amino acids: CAGSSGQGWETQYF. Written as DNA, the CDR3 is TGTGCCGGCAGCTCGGGACAGGGATGGGAGACCCAGTACTTC.

Ten or more counts support this clonotype. The J gene is TRBJ1-3, the V gene TRBV7-8; D is possibly TRBD1 (5 bases). Germline V gives CDR1 SGHVS, CDR2 FQNEAQ. The length of the CDR3 is 18 residues. The V end lost 1 base, the J end lost 2 bases, and 18 bases lay between the germline ends. As DNA, the CDR3 is TGTGCCAGCAGCTTAGTCGTTTGGGGCAGCGCCACTGGAAACACCATATATTTT. This codes for CASSLVVWGSATGNTIYF.

In the case of this clonotype: Without the conserved terminal phenylalanine or tryptophan, this CDR3 likely stems from a read error. Because the CDR3's place on the DNA is in doubt, the DNA is left out and the CDR3 is given as listed by TCRdb. J is TRBJ2-5 and V is TRBV20-1; the listed D gene, TRBD1, was not tested against the DNA. Germline values: CDR1 DFQATT, CDR2 SNEGSKA (reference sequence). Termini included, the CDR3 measures 8 amino acids. The chain's CDR3 is CSAQSPGS.

The sample holds many counts of this clonotype. The chain has TRBV20-1 and TRBJ2-7, with 8 nucleotides matching TRBD2. Germline CDR1 DFQATT, CDR2 SNEGSKA (reference sequence). This CDR3 is 14 amino acids long. V lost 0 bases to trimming and J lost 5 bases; unmatched junction nucleotides: 6. The CDR3 bases are TGCAGTGCTAGAGATCTGAGGCGGGAGGACGAGCAGTACTTC. Translated: CSARDLRREDEQYF.

This clonotype was counted many times. This chain connects TRBV12-3 or TRBV12-4 to TRBJ1-1; D possibly corresponds to TRBD1 (6 bases). V gave up 4 bases and J gave up 0 bases, with 12 bases separating them. The CDR3 is 15 residues long. The CDR3 DNA reads as TGTGCCAGCAGTTCCCCCAGGGGCATGAACACTGAAGCTTTCTTT. Translated: CASSSPRGMNTEAFF.

V gene TRBV20-1 combines with J gene TRBJ2-7; 10 nucleotides line up with TRBD2. The germline V gene has CDR1 DFQATT and CDR2 SNEGSKA (reference sequence). The CDR3 extends over 21 amino acids. V was clipped by 1 base and J by 4 bases; unmatched bases: 25. The CDR3 loop is CSARGFTSGKDKSSPSYEQYF. CDR3 DNA: TGCAGTGCTAGAGGGTTCACTAGCGGGAAGGATAAATCTTCCCCATCGTACGAGCAGTACTTC.

The chain links TRBV20-1 to TRBJ2-7, with 13 nucleotides matching TRBD2. Looked up from germline, CDR1 is DFQATT and CDR2 is SNEGSKA (reference sequence). With 3 bases clipped from V and 2 bases from J, the junction kept 10 bases outside the gene matches. CDR3 length equals 17 residues. CDR3 sequence (DNA): TGCAGTGCTAGCAGCGGGACTAGCGGGATTCCCCCCTACGAGCAGTACTTC. This gives the protein CSASSGTSGIPPYEQYF.

There are many counts of this clonotype. The V call is TRBV5-1, the J call TRBJ2-1, with D unresolved. V was trimmed by 3 bases and J by 0 bases, leaving 4 bases between them. This CDR3 is 13 amino acids long. The V gene's germline CDR1 is SGHRS and CDR2 YFSETQ. The CDR3 protein is CASSSSSYNEQFF. CDR3 sequence (DNA): TGCGCCAGCAGCTCGTCCTCCTACAATGAGCAGTTCTTC. Combining the CDR3 with reference TRBV5-1 and TRBJ2-1 gives the whole variable domain KAGVTQTPRYLIKTRGQQVTLSCSPISGHRSVSWYQQTPGQGLQFLFEYFSETQRNKGNFPGRFSGRQFSNSRSEMNVSTLELGDSALYLCASSSSSYNEQFFGPGTRLTVL.